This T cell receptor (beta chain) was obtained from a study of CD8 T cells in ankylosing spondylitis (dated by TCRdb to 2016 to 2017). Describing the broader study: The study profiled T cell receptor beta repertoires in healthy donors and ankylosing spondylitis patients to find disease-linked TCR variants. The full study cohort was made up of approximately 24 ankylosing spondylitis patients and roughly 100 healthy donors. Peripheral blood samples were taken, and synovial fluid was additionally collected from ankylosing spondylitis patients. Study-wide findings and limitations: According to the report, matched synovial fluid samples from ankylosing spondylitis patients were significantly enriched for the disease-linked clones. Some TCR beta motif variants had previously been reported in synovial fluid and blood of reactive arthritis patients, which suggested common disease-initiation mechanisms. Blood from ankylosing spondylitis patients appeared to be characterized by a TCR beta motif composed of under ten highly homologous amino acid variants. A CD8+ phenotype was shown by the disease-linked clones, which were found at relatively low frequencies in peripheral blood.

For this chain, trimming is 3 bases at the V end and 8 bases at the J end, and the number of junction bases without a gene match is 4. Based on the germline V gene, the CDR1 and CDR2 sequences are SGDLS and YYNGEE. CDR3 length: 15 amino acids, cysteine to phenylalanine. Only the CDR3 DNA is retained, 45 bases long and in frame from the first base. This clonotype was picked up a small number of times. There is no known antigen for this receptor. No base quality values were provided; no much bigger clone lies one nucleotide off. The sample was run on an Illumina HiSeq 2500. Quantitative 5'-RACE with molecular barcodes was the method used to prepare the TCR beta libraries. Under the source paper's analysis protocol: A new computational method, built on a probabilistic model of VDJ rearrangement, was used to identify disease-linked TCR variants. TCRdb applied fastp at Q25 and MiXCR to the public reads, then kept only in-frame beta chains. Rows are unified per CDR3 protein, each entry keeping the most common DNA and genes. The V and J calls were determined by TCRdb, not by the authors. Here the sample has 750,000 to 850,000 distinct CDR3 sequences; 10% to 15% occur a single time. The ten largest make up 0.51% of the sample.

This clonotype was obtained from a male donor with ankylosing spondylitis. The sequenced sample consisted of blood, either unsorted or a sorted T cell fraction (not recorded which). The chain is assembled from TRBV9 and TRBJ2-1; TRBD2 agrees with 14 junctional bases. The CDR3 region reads CASSAGLAGADEQFF. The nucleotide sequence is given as TGTGCCAGCAGCGCGGGACTAGCGGGAGCGGATGAGCAGTTCTTC.